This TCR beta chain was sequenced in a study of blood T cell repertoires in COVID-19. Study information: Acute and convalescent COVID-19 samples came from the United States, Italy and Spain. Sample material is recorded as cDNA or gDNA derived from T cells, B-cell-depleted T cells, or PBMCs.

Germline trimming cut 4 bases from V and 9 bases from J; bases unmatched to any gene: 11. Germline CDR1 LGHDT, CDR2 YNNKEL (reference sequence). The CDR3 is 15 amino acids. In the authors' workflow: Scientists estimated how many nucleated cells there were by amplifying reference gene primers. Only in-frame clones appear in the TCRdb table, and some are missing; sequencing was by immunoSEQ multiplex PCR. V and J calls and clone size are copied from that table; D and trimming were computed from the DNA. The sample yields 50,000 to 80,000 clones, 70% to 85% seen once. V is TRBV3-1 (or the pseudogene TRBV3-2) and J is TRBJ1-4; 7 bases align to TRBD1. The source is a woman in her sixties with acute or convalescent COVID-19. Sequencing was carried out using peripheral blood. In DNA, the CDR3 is TGTGCCAGCAGCCCTCCCCGGGACAGTTCCCAAAAACTGTTTTTT. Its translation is CASSPPRDSSQKLFF.